This T cell receptor beta chain comes out of a study of CD8 T cells in Susac syndrome. Negative isolation yielded CD4+ and CD8+ T cells, and FACS enriched TEMRA cells. The CDR3 extends over 11 amino acids. The V and J ends lost 6 bases and 5 bases respectively, with 6 bases between them. Germline CDR1 reads SNHLY; CDR2 reads FYNNEI. With random hexamers, reverse transcription was performed on about 0.5 to 1 ug of RNA. MiXCR, applied by TCRdb to the immunoSEQ multiplex PCR reads, yields one record per CDR3 protein. The table includes 150,000 to 250,000 distinct CDR3 sequences, about 95% detected once. This receptor was obtained from a human donor with multiple sclerosis. Material for sequencing was CD4+ T cells from PBMCs. The chain uses TRBV2 and TRBJ2-3; no reliable D call. In nucleotides, the CDR3 is TGTGCCAGCAGATACCAAGATACGCAGTATTTT. Encoded protein: CASRYQDTQYF.